A single sample gave rise to the 28 T cell receptor beta chains below, sequenced in a study of blood T cell repertoires in COVID-19. Assay used: immunoSEQ multiplex PCR; TCRdb lists only in-frame clones, some missing. Altogether fewer than 400,000 clones are present, approximately 81% being singletons, with the ten largest covering roughly 3.7%. Input material: peripheral blood. The receptors were gathered from a young woman with acute or convalescent COVID-19.

This chain connects TRBV7-8 to TRBJ1-5; the D gene is possibly TRBD1 (5 bases). Germline values: CDR1 SGHVS, CDR2 FQNEAQ. Trimming pared 5 bases from V and 7 bases from J, leaving 18 bases between. This CDR3 has 15 amino acids. CDR3 in DNA: TGTGCCAGCAGCCTAGGGACTAGTGCCGACCAGCCCCAGCATTTT. Translated, it gives CASSLGTSADQPQHF. The variable domain in full, with the rest retrieved from reference TRBV7-8 and TRBJ1-5, is GAGVSQSPRYKVAKRGQDVALRCDPISGHVSLFWYQQALGQGPEFLTYFQNEAQLDKSGLPSDRFFAERPEGSVSTLKIQRTQQEDSAVYLCASSLGTSADQPQHFGDGTRLSIL.

The rearrangement uses TRBV6-6 and TRBJ1-3; D is possibly TRBD1 (5 bases). Germline CDR1 is MNHNY and CDR2 is SVGAGI (reference sequence). The CDR3 extends over 12 amino acids. The V gene lost 9 bases and the J gene lost 5 bases, with 11 bases spanning the gap. The CDR3 region is CASLRQRNTIYF. The CDR3 coding sequence is TGTGCCAGTCTTAGACAGAGAAACACCATATATTTT.

This clone has just a few counts. V gene TRBV7-2 combines with J gene TRBJ1-5, with D maybe TRBD1 (5 bases). The CDR3 is 17 amino acids. Trimming pared 1 base from V and 0 bases from J, leaving 13 bases between. Germline V gene sequence: CDR1 SGHTA, CDR2 FQGNSA. The CDR3 DNA sequence: TGTGCCAGCAGCTTAGGGGGCAGAACCTATAGCAATCAGCCCCAGCATTTT. Translating gives CASSLGGRTYSNQPQHF. Complete variable domain (other parts from reference TRBV7-2 and TRBJ1-5): GAGVSQSPSNKVTEKGKDVELRCDPISGHTALYWYRQSLGQGLEFLIYFQGNSAPDKSGLPSDRFSAERTGGSVSTLTIQRTQQEDSAVYLCASSLGGRTYSNQPQHFGDGTRLSIL.

This chain joins TRBV5-1 and TRBJ2-5, with a weak D call TRBD2 (6 bases). V lost 1 base to trimming and J lost 4 bases, with 11 bases between them. CDR3 length: 14 amino acids. Germline V gives CDR1 SGHRS, CDR2 YFSETQ. CDR3 sequence reads: CASSLRLATETQYF. The CDR3 nucleotides are TGCGCCAGCAGCTTGAGGCTAGCGACAGAGACCCAGTACTTC.

The genes are TRBV6-8 and TRBJ1-5; 7 nucleotides line up with TRBD1. This CDR3 has 15 residues. The germline CDR1 and CDR2 sequences are MNHGY and SAAAGT. Trimming removed 3 bases from V and 5 bases from J; junction bases left unmatched: 7. CDR3 nucleotide sequence: TGTGCCAGCAGTTATTCAGGGGGTGATGATCAGCCCCAGCATTTT. It translates to CASSYSGGDDQPQHF.

This chain links TRBV10-3 with TRBJ2-3, with 10 bases identical to TRBD2. CDR1 ENHRY and CDR2 SYGVKD come from the germline V gene. Losses at the gene ends were 9 bases for V and 0 bases for J; bases not matched to a gene: 3. This CDR3 is 14 amino acids long. This CDR3 reads CAIKTSGSTDTQYF. The DNA of the CDR3 is TGTGCCATAAAGACTAGCGGGAGCACAGATACGCAGTATTTT.

V usage is TRBV6-6 and J usage is TRBJ1-4; no clear D gene. Germline-derived CDR1 and CDR2 are MNHNY and SVGAGI (reference sequence). V was shortened by 0 bases and J by 8 bases, with 7 bases between the two germline ends. The CDR3 consists of 13 residues. CDR3 loop: CASSYSRKEKLFF. The CDR3, as DNA: TGTGCCAGCAGTTACTCGAGAAAAGAAAAACTGTTTTTT.

The chain carries TRBV24-1 and TRBJ2-2; weak D call: TRBD2 (5 bases). Germline V CDR1 and CDR2: KGHDR, SFDVKD. The CDR3 runs to 14 residues. Between the trimmed V and J ends, which lost 10 bases and 1 base, there was a span of 12 bases. The CDR3 nucleotides read TGTGCCACGGACCCGGGAAGGAACACCGGGGAGCTGTTTTTT. It specifies CATDPGRNTGELFF.

This sequence joins TRBV10-3 and TRBJ1-1, with TRBD1 matching 8 bases. Germline CDR1 ENHRY, CDR2 SYGVKD. The CDR3 covers 12 residues. The junction had 3 bases not matched to a gene; V was cut back by 6 bases and J by 6 bases. CDR3 coding DNA: TGTGCCATCAGCCAGGGGGCAGCTGAAGCTTTCTTT. This translates into CAISQGAAEAFF.

Comment on this clone: The junction departs from germline at one end; a sequencing error may be responsible. The rearrangement links TRBV6-5 to TRBJ1-2, with 9 positions matching TRBD1. The germline gives CDR1 MNHEY, CDR2 SVGAGI. The CDR3 runs 11 residues. As DNA, the CDR3 is TGTGCCAGCGGAGCCCCGGGACAGGGATTTTTC. The encoded protein is CASGAPGQGFF.

The chain joins TRBV6-5 to TRBJ1-1; D unresolved. The CDR3 is 13 residues long. Germline V CDR1 and CDR2: MNHEY, SVGAGI. The V gene lost 8 bases and the J gene lost 1 base, with 11 bases spanning the gap. The chain's CDR3 is CASHFERNTEAFF. CDR3 nucleotide sequence: TGTGCCAGCCATTTTGAGAGGAACACTGAAGCTTTCTTT.

DNA for the CDR3: TGTGCCAGCAGTCCTTCGCTCCGAGGCTACAATGAGCAGTTCTTC. Protein: CASSPSLRGYNEQFF. This chain connects TRBV27 to TRBJ2-1; D remains ambiguous. Trimming took off 5 bases at V and 3 bases at J, with 14 bases between the two ends. This CDR3 is built from 15 residues. CDR1 is MNHEY and CDR2 is SMNVEV in the germline V gene (reference sequence).

The chain combines TRBV19 with TRBJ1-4, with TRBD1 matching 10 bases. CDR3 length: 15 amino acids. The germline gives CDR1 LNHDA, CDR2 SQIVND (reference sequence). With 6 bases clipped from V and 6 bases from J, the junction kept 7 bases outside the gene matches. The CDR3 here is CASRGTGATDEKLFF. As DNA, the CDR3 is TGTGCCAGTAGGGGGACAGGGGCCACGGATGAAAAACTGTTTTTT.

The chain recombines TRBV9 with TRBJ2-3, with D possibly TRBD2 on 6 matching bases. This CDR3 has 13 residues. CDR1 is SGDLS and CDR2 is YYNGEE in the germline V gene. The V and J ends lost 3 bases and 2 bases respectively, with 7 bases between them. The CDR3 reads CASSGTTTDTQYF. CDR3 in DNA: TGTGCCAGCAGCGGGACTACCACAGATACGCAGTATTTT. The whole variable domain, remainder taken from reference TRBV9 and TRBJ2-3, is DSGVTQTPKHLITATGQRVTLRCSPRSGDLSVYWYQQSLDQGLQFLIQYYNGEERAKGNILERFSAQQFPDLHSELNLSSLELGDSALYFCASSGTTTDTQYFGPGTRLTVL.

The chain recombines TRBV2 with TRBJ1-2; TRBD1 might be the D (5 bases). This CDR3 has 22 amino acids. V dropped 8 bases and J dropped 4 bases, with 41 bases sitting between them. Germline V gene data show CDR1 as SNHLY and CDR2 as FYNNEI. The CDR3 here is CASRETVLHRGTLRPPSYGYTF. The DNA for the CDR3 is TGTGCCAGCCGGGAGACAGTACTCCATCGAGGCACACTACGCCCACCCTCCTATGGCTACACCTTC.

The rearrangement links TRBV4-2 to TRBJ2-7, with 7 positions matching TRBD2. J gave up 4 bases and V 1 base, and 7 bases lay outside the gene matches. This CDR3 has 15 residues. CDR1 LGHNA and CDR2 YNFKEQ come from the germline V gene. The CDR3 DNA reads TGTGCCAGCAGCCAAGTTATGGGAGGGGAATACGAGCAGTACTTC. The encoded protein is CASSQVMGGEYEQYF.

The chain carries TRBV6-1 and TRBJ1-3, with unresolved D. The CDR3 sequence is 14 residues long. V was trimmed by 2 bases and J by 2 bases, leaving 7 bases between them. CDR1 MNHNS and CDR2 SASEGT come from the germline V gene. The CDR3 nucleotides are TGTGCCAGCAGTGAACGAGGCCCTGGAAACACCATATATTTT. Translation gives CASSERGPGNTIYF.

The V call is TRBV19, the J call TRBJ2-2; 9 bases agree with TRBD2. Germline CDR1 is LNHDA and CDR2 is SQIVND (reference sequence). J was trimmed by 4 bases and V by 5 bases; bases with no gene match: 5. CDR3 size: 15 residues. CDR3 nucleotides: TGTGCCAGTAGTTATAGCGGGAGAGTCACCGGGGAGCTGTTTTTT. Amino acid sequence: CASSYSGRVTGELFF.

This chain links TRBV30 with TRBJ1-1; possibly TRBD1 for D (6 bases). Germline V gene data show CDR1 as GTSNPN and CDR2 as SVGIG (reference sequence). The germline V and J ends were trimmed by 4 bases and 3 bases, with 21 bases remaining between them. The CDR3 runs to 16 residues. CDR3 in DNA: TGTGCCTGGATCCCCCAGACCCCGGACAGCCACACTGAAGCTTTCTTT. Translating it yields CAWIPQTPDSHTEAFF. Combining the CDR3 with reference TRBV30 and TRBJ1-1 gives the whole variable domain SQTIHQWPATLVQPVGSPLSLECTVEGTSNPNLYWYRQAAGRGLQLLFYSVGIGQISSEVPQNLSASRPQDRQFILSSKKLLLSDSGFYLCAWIPQTPDSHTEAFFGQGTRLTVV.

This clone has a handful of counts. The chain uses TRBV12-3 or TRBV12-4 and TRBJ1-1, with D possibly matching TRBD1 (5 bases). The germline V and J ends were trimmed by 1 base and 12 bases, with 9 bases remaining between them. This CDR3 comprises 11 residues. The CDR3 DNA reads TGTGCCAGCAGTTTAGAGGGGCGGACTTTCTTT. This gives the protein CASSLEGRTFF.

V and J are TRBV27 and TRBJ2-7, with TRBD1 matching 8 bases. Germline CDR1 and CDR2: MNHEY and SMNVEV (reference sequence). V lost 4 bases to trimming and J lost 7 bases; unmatched junction nucleotides: 3. The CDR3 covers 12 residues. The CDR3 protein is CASSWTGREQYF. CDR3 DNA sequence: TGTGCCAGCAGTTGGACAGGGCGGGAGCAGTACTTC.

The V gene is TRBV2, the J gene TRBJ1-4; D is perhaps TRBD1 (5 bases). The CDR3 has 14 amino acids. Germline-derived CDR1 and CDR2 are SNHLY and FYNNEI. The ends were cut back, 4 bases at V and 5 bases at J, with 11 bases in the middle. The CDR3 DNA reads as TGTGCCAGCAGTGTGGAGGGGTTAAATGAAAAACTGTTTTTT. Protein product: CASSVEGLNEKLFF.

The chain links TRBV27 to TRBJ1-1; possibly TRBD1 for D (5 bases). Germline lookup yields CDR1 MNHEY and CDR2 SMNVEV (reference sequence). This CDR3 has 11 residues. Here the CDR3 reads CFSGQNTEAFF. The DNA of the CDR3 is TGTTTTTCCGGACAGAACACTGAAGCTTTCTTT.

The genes are TRBV11-2 and TRBJ1-1; D call uncertain. Trimming stripped 1 base from V and 0 bases from J, with 15 bases between. CDR1 and CDR2 (germline): SGHAT, FQNNGV. The length of the CDR3 is 17 residues. The chain's CDR3 is CASSLVPGYIMNTEAFF. The CDR3, as DNA: TGTGCCAGCAGCTTAGTACCGGGTTACATAATGAACACTGAAGCTTTCTTT.

This rearrangement joins TRBV24-1 to TRBJ1-2, with 9 bases lining up with TRBD1. Per germline, CDR1 KGHDR and CDR2 SFDVKD. With V trimmed by 6 bases and J by 6 bases, 1 base remained unmatched. This CDR3 has 12 residues. CDR3 in amino acids: CATSRTGDGYTF. CDR3 nucleotides: TGTGCCACCAGTCGGACAGGGGATGGCTACACCTTC.

The rearrangement uses TRBV4-1 and TRBJ1-1, with TRBD1 matching 7 bases. Looked up from germline, CDR1 is MGHRA and CDR2 is YSYEKL. V shed 2 bases, J shed 4 bases, and the junction held 10 bases outside the gene matches. The CDR3 extends over 16 amino acids. The CDR3 coding sequence is TGCGCCAGCAGCCAAAATGGCAAAGGGGGCTTCACTGAAGCTTTCTTT. Translating it yields CASSQNGKGGFTEAFF.

The V gene is TRBV2, the J gene TRBJ1-6, with D possibly matching TRBD1 (6 bases). Germline CDR1 and CDR2: SNHLY and FYNNEI. Trimming left V 6 bases short and J 5 bases short, with 11 bases between. The CDR3 spans 14 residues. CDR3 bases: TGTGCCAGCAGGGGGACAACCAATAATTCACCCCTCCACTTT. Its translation is CASRGTTNNSPLHF.

The chain recombines TRBV6-6 with TRBJ1-2, with 7 bases lining up with TRBD1. The germline CDR1 and CDR2 sequences are MNHNY and SVGAGI (reference sequence). Trimming removed 10 bases from V and 5 bases from J; junction bases left unmatched: 7. The CDR3 is 12 residues long. Written as DNA, the CDR3 is TGTGCCATTCGTACAGGGGATTATGGCTACACCTTC. This gives the protein CAIRTGDYGYTF.